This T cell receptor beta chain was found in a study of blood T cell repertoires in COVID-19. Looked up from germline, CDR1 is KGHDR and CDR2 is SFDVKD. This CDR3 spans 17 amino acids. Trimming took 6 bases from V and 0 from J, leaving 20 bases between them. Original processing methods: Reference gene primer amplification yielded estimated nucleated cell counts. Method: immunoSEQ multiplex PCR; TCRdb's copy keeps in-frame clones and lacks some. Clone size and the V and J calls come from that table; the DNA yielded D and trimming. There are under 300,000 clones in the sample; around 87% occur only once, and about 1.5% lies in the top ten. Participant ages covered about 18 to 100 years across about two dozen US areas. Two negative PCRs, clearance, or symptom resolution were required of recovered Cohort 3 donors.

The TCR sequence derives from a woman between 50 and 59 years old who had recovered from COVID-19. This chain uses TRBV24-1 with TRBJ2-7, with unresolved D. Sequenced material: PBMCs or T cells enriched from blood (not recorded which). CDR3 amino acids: CATSPFTLRPSSYEQYF. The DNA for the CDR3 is TGTGCCACCAGTCCTTTTACCCTGCGCCCGTCCTCCTACGAGCAGTACTTC.